Each of the 30 T cell receptor beta chains below was sequenced from the same sample in a study of blood T cells in healthy people across ages. A second PCR, run for 7 to 11 cycles, used a sample-barcoded 5' primer plus a J-beta primer mix. One entry per CDR3 protein, called by TCRdb with MiXCR from the 5' RACE reads. This table has approximately 600,000 distinct CDR3 sequences, around 54% appearing once. The sequenced material came from blood. Receptors were obtained from a man between 60 and 75 years old in good health.

The table lists this clonotype with a few counts. The rearrangement uses TRBV7-7 and TRBJ2-5; 8 nucleotides line up with TRBD1. The trim removed 5 bases at V and 7 bases at J, leaving 9 bases unmatched. The CDR3 consists of 14 residues. Germline CDR1 is SSHAT and CDR2 is FNYEAQ (reference sequence). In DNA, the CDR3 is TGTGCCAGCAGCCCATCCCCACAGGGGGTGACCCAGTACTTC. It encodes CASSPSPQGVTQYF.

This sequence joins TRBV20-1 and TRBJ1-1; D possibly corresponds to TRBD1 (6 bases). CDR1 is DFQATT, CDR2 SNEGSKA, per germline (reference sequence). CDR3 length equals 14 residues. V lost 0 bases, J lost 6 bases, and 14 bases lay in between. CDR3 region: CSAREGGAVAEAFF. The DNA of the CDR3 is TGCAGTGCTAGAGAAGGGGGGGCAGTCGCTGAAGCTTTCTTT.

The rearrangement uses TRBV29-1 and TRBJ1-5; 8 nucleotides align to TRBD1. CDR1 SQVTM and CDR2 ANQGSEA come from the germline V gene. V was clipped by 5 bases and J by 7 bases; unmatched bases: 7. The CDR3 contains 13 residues. The CDR3 here is CSVQGAREQPQHF. The CDR3 coding sequence is TGCAGCGTTCAGGGGGCCCGAGAGCAGCCCCAGCATTTT.

The chain has TRBV5-1 and TRBJ2-1; D unclear. Germline V gives CDR1 SGHRS, CDR2 YFSETQ. There are 13 residues in the CDR3. V was clipped by 4 bases and J by 6 bases, with 11 bases between them. The CDR3 region is CASSVWAANEQFF. CDR3 DNA sequence: TGCGCCAGCAGCGTGTGGGCAGCCAATGAGCAGTTCTTC.

The rearrangement links TRBV11-2 to TRBJ2-7; D is unresolved. From germline, CDR1 is SGHAT and CDR2 FQNNGV. The ends were cut back, 5 bases at V and 6 bases at J, with 14 bases in the middle. CDR3 length equals 13 residues. The DNA for the CDR3 is TGTGCCAGCAGCCTGGACCCCCTAATCGAGCAGTACTTC. This translates into CASSLDPLIEQYF.

The chain couples TRBV20-1 to TRBJ2-2, with 10 bases identical to TRBD1. This CDR3 has 16 amino acids. Germline V gene lookup returns CDR1 DFQATT and CDR2 SNEGSKA (reference sequence). V lost 5 bases and J lost 1; bases outside the gene matches: 7. This chain's CDR3 is CSAPSRTGGNTGELFF. The CDR3, as DNA: TGCAGTGCTCCCTCCCGGACAGGGGGGAACACCGGGGAGCTGTTTTTT.

The V gene is TRBV20-1, the J gene TRBJ2-7; D gene uncertain. Trimming took off 3 bases at V and 0 bases at J, with 15 bases between the two ends. Germline values: CDR1 DFQATT, CDR2 SNEGSKA (reference sequence). The length of the CDR3 is 15 residues. The CDR3 DNA sequence: TGCAGTGCTAGGGCCCCCGCGCAGAGCTCCTACGAGCAGTACTTC. This sequence encodes CSARAPAQSSYEQYF.

The chain recombines TRBV20-1 with TRBJ2-7; 7 bases agree with TRBD1. The CDR3 contains 15 residues. With 1 base clipped from V and 4 bases from J, the junction kept 10 bases outside the gene matches. Germline V CDR1 and CDR2: DFQATT, SNEGSKA (reference sequence). The CDR3 DNA reads as TGCAGTGCTAGAGTCCGGGACAGAGCATTATACGAGCAGTACTTC. Residues: CSARVRDRALYEQYF.

The chain recombines TRBV20-1 with TRBJ2-3; 10 positions match TRBD1. The CDR3 contains 15 residues. The V segment lost 5 bases and the J segment 2 bases; nucleotides outside the gene matches: 7. From germline, CDR1 is DFQATT and CDR2 SNEGSKA (reference sequence). The CDR3 protein is CSAEPGQGNTDTQYF. For the CDR3, the DNA is TGCAGTGCTGAACCGGGACAGGGGAACACAGATACGCAGTATTTT.

This chain connects TRBV2 to TRBJ1-4; no clear D. The CDR3 is made up of 15 amino acids. Germline assignment: CDR1 SNHLY and CDR2 FYNNEI. V was trimmed by 5 bases and J by 1 base, leaving 11 bases between them. The CDR3 DNA reads as TGTGCCAGCAGTCAAGGCTGGGGAACTAATGAAAAACTGTTTTTT. Translated: CASSQGWGTNEKLFF.

The rearrangement uses TRBV5-4 and TRBJ2-5; D gene uncertain. The germline gives CDR1 SGHNT, CDR2 YYREEE (reference sequence). The CDR3 totals 15 residues. Trimming took off 4 bases at V and 1 base at J, with 14 bases between the two ends. The CDR3 spells CASSVGSIGQETQYF. The CDR3 bases are TGTGCCAGCAGCGTCGGAAGTATCGGCCAAGAGACCCAGTACTTC.

The chain combines TRBV20-1 with TRBJ2-4; D gene ambiguous. The CDR3 contains 12 residues. Looked up from germline, CDR1 is DFQATT and CDR2 is SNEGSKA (reference sequence). V was shortened by 1 base and J by 6 bases, with 7 bases between the two germline ends. As DNA, the CDR3 is TGCAGTGCTAGAGCCGTGGGAAACATTCAGTACTTC. It is translated as CSARAVGNIQYF.

The chain links TRBV6-5 to TRBJ1-5; the D is unclear. In germline, CDR1 is MNHEY, CDR2 SVGAGI. CDR3 length: 13 amino acids. Trimming shortened V by 8 bases and J by 6 bases, and 14 bases separated the two germline ends. DNA of the CDR3: TGTGCCAGCGGGTACAGTCGCGGTCAGCCCCAGCATTTT. Protein sequence: CASGYSRGQPQHF.

The chain recombines TRBV18 with TRBJ1-2; no reliable D call. Trimming removed 0 bases at V and 8 bases at J, with 19 bases between. Germline V CDR1 and CDR2: KGHSH, LQKENI. The CDR3 has 16 residues. Here the CDR3 DNA reads TGTGCCAGCTCACCACCCGGCTCACCCCAGCGATCCGGCTACACCTTC. It yields the protein CASSPPGSPQRSGYTF. The full variable domain, in which reference TRBV18 and TRBJ1-2 provide the parts outside the CDR3, is NAGVMQNPRHLVRRRGQEARLRCSPMKGHSHVYWYRQLPEEGLKFMVYLQKENIIDESGMPKERFSAEFPKEGPSILRIQQVVRGDSAAYFCASSPPGSPQRSGYTFGSGTRLTVV.

The chain links TRBV18 to TRBJ2-2, with D unclear. The CDR3 is made up of 16 amino acids. Per the germline V gene, CDR1 is KGHSH and CDR2 is LQKENI. Trimming removed 5 bases from V and 2 bases from J, with 15 bases in between. In nucleotides, the CDR3 is TGTGCCAGCTCAGAACAGTTCCTGATCAACACCGGGGAGCTGTTTTTT. Protein sequence: CASSEQFLINTGELFF.

Comments on this clonotype: The limits of the CDR3 on the DNA are not certain, so only TCRdb's listed CDR3 is given. The V call is TRBV20-1, the J call TRBJ1-5. CDR1 and CDR2 (germline): DFQATT, SNEGSKA (reference sequence). The CDR3 contains 21 residues when both ends are counted. The CDR3 region is CSASGPSEADTQYFGPGTQHF.

CDR3 sequence: CSAPGPGTSGEETQYF. The CDR3 DNA reads as TGCAGTGCCCCGGGCCCCGGGACTAGCGGAGAAGAGACCCAGTACTTC. The rearrangement uses TRBV20-1 and TRBJ2-5; 11 nucleotides line up with TRBD2. Germline CDR1 DFQATT, CDR2 SNEGSKA (reference sequence). The CDR3 covers 16 residues. V shed 6 bases and J 3 bases; nucleotides not matched to a gene: 12.

V and J are TRBV5-4 and TRBJ2-1; 7 bases agree with TRBD1. Looked up from germline, CDR1 is SGHNT and CDR2 is YYREEE (reference sequence). The length of the CDR3 is 17 residues. J was trimmed by 3 bases and V by 0 bases; bases with no gene match: 9. CDR3 DNA: TGTGCCAGCAGCTTGGGGTCGGACAGGACCAACTACAATGAGCAGTTCTTC. This translates into CASSLGSDRTNYNEQFF. The variable domain in full, completed from reference TRBV5-4 and TRBJ2-1, reads ETGVTQSPTHLIKTRGQQVTLRCSSQSGHNTVSWYQQALGQGPQFIFQYYREEENGRGNFPPRFSGLQFPNYSSELNVNALELDDSALYLCASSLGSDRTNYNEQFFGPGTRLTVL.

V is TRBV18 and J is TRBJ2-7, with TRBD2 identical over 7 bases. CDR3 length: 14 residues. Looked up from germline, CDR1 is KGHSH and CDR2 is LQKENI. Trimming took 4 bases from V and 2 from J; bases not matched to a gene: 5. CDR3 amino acids: CASSRDGGTYEQYF. The CDR3 DNA sequence: TGTGCCAGCTCACGTGACGGGGGGACCTACGAGCAGTACTTC.

There are a few counts of this clonotype. The chain has TRBV20-1 and TRBJ2-1; TRBD1 matches at 9 bases. Germline assignment: CDR1 DFQATT and CDR2 SNEGSKA (reference sequence). The V segment lost 2 bases and the J segment 6 bases; nucleotides outside the gene matches: 2. The CDR3 loop spans 13 amino acids. DNA for the CDR3: TGCAGTGCTAGAAGGACAGGGGTCAATGAGCAGTTCTTC. Its translation: CSARRTGVNEQFF.

The chain couples TRBV27 to TRBJ2-3; D perhaps matches TRBD1 (6 bases). Germline V CDR1 and CDR2: MNHEY, SMNVEV (reference sequence). The V gene lost 4 bases and the J gene lost 1 base, with 12 bases spanning the gap. The CDR3 is 15 amino acids. CDR3 in amino acids: CASSSAGAGTDTQYF. Here the CDR3 DNA reads TGTGCCAGCAGTTCCGCAGGGGCGGGCACAGATACGCAGTATTTT.

The chain employs TRBV6-5 and TRBJ2-5; 7 bases align to TRBD1. The J call may not be correct, given that the DNA end is closer to TRBJ2-7. Per germline, CDR1 MNHEY and CDR2 SVGAGI. The CDR3 loop spans 16 amino acids. CDR3 sequence: CASSYAEAGGSYEQYF. As DNA, the CDR3 is TGTGCCAGCAGTTACGCGGAGGCAGGGGGTAGCTACGAGCAGTACTTC.

The gene calls are TRBV12-3 or TRBV12-4 and TRBJ1-2, with D perhaps matching TRBD1 (5 bases). The CDR3 is made up of 13 amino acids. The germline V and J ends were trimmed by 5 bases and 8 bases, with 15 bases remaining between them. The CDR3 DNA is TGTGCCAGCAGTCCCTCAGGGTACTCGGGCTACACCTTC. Amino acids: CASSPSGYSGYTF.

The chain employs TRBV4-2 and TRBJ1-5; D may be TRBD1 (5 bases). V lost 0 bases, J lost 10 bases, and 16 bases lay in between. There are 15 residues in the CDR3. Germline V gives CDR1 LGHNA, CDR2 YNFKEQ. CDR3 sequence reads: CASSQDYGGTGPQHF. The CDR3 DNA is TGTGCCAGCAGCCAAGATTACGGGGGTACGGGCCCCCAGCATTTT.

The table lists this clonotype with a few counts. The chain couples TRBV29-1 to TRBJ2-1, with unresolved D. The end of the DNA aligns better with TRBJ2-7, so the J call may be wrong. There are 13 residues in the CDR3. From germline, CDR1 is SQVTM and CDR2 ANQGSEA. The CDR3 DNA reads as TGCAGCGCGAGACCTCTAGTAAACAATGAGCAGTACTTC. Translated, it gives CSARPLVNNEQYF.

This chain uses TRBV13 with TRBJ2-4, with D perhaps matching TRBD1 or TRBD2 (5 bases each). With the DNA end fitting TRBJ2-7 better, the J assignment may be wrong. This CDR3 has 12 amino acids. Germline CDR1 and CDR2: PRHDT and FYEKMQ (reference sequence). The CDR3 DNA reads TGTGCCAGCAGCAAAACGGGACACGAGCAGTACTTC. It yields the protein CASSKTGHEQYF.

J is TRBJ1-2 and V is TRBV28; no firm D call. Trimming pared 2 bases from V and 4 bases from J, leaving 14 bases between. The length of the CDR3 is 15 residues. Germline V gene sequence: CDR1 MDHEN, CDR2 SYDVKM. The CDR3 protein is CASSLITDYSYGYTF. The CDR3 bases are TGTGCCAGCAGTTTAATAACTGACTATAGCTATGGCTACACCTTC.

This clonotype was observed a handful of times. V usage is TRBV3-1 and J usage is TRBJ2-1, with a weak D call TRBD1 (5 bases). V was cut by 4 bases and J by 7 bases, with 14 bases left in between. CDR3 length: 14 amino acids. Germline V CDR1 and CDR2: LGHDT, YNNKEL (reference sequence). Here the CDR3 reads CASSLGARRNEQFF. The CDR3 coding sequence is TGTGCCAGCAGCCTAGGGGCCCGCCGGAATGAGCAGTTCTTC.

J is TRBJ2-5 and V is TRBV11-3, with D unclear. The V and J ends lost 2 bases and 1 base respectively, with 11 bases between them. This CDR3 has 15 amino acids. Germline CDR1 and CDR2: SGHNT and YENEEA. CDR3 nucleotide sequence: TGTGCCAGCAGCTTATCGGCAGGCCTCCAAGAGACCCAGTACTTC. Its protein is CASSLSAGLQETQYF.

A word on this clonotype: At one end the junction does not follow the germline gene, possibly because of a read error. V is TRBV12-3 or TRBV12-4 and J is TRBJ2-7; D unresolved. The CDR3 contains 14 residues. CDR3 bases: TGTGCCGGCAGTTTAAGGGTGGGGACCTACGAGCAGTACTTC. Translation: CAGSLRVGTYEQYF.